The 21 T cell receptor beta chains presented below share a single source sample, sequenced in a study of CD8 T cells in ankylosing spondylitis. One entry per CDR3 protein results from TCRdb running MiXCR on the 5' RACE reads. Of about 130,000 distinct CDR3 sequences listed, 7% to 10% are singletons. The sequenced material came from blood, either unsorted or a sorted T cell fraction (not recorded which). These TCRs come from a male donor with ankylosing spondylitis or in good health (not recorded which).

The chain recombines TRBV20-1 with TRBJ2-1; 7 nucleotides align to TRBD2. The CDR3 sequence is 13 residues long. Germline V gene data show CDR1 as DFQATT and CDR2 as SNEGSKA (reference sequence). V lost 6 bases, J lost 5 bases, and 7 bases stayed unmatched. Here the CDR3 DNA reads TGCAGTGCCCTGGGAGGGGCCAACAATGAGCAGTTCTTC. Protein sequence: CSALGGANNEQFF.

This clonotype was seen repeatedly, ten times or more. The rearrangement joins TRBV20-1 to TRBJ2-3; 10 positions agree with TRBD2. CDR1 and CDR2 from the germline V gene are DFQATT and SNEGSKA (reference sequence). The CDR3 has 15 amino acids. The V segment lost 5 bases and the J segment 0 bases; nucleotides outside the gene matches: 5. Here the CDR3 reads CSAGLTSGSTDTQYF. The CDR3 DNA follows: TGCAGTGCTGGCCTGACTAGCGGGAGCACAGATACGCAGTATTTT.

V is TRBV5-1 and J is TRBJ1-2; TRBD1 might be the D (5 bases). Germline CDR1 reads SGHRS; CDR2 reads YFSETQ. There are 13 residues in the CDR3. V gave up 6 bases and J gave up 1 base, with 10 bases separating them. CDR3 amino acids: CASTLGGNYGYTF. The CDR3 nucleotides are TGCGCCAGCACCCTGGGGGGTAACTATGGCTACACCTTC.

This clonotype has just a few counts. The rearrangement links TRBV7-2 to TRBJ2-5, with D possibly matching TRBD1 (6 bases). CDR3 length: 12 residues. The V gene's germline CDR1 is SGHTA and CDR2 FQGNSA. V gave up 3 bases and J gave up 5 bases, with 7 bases separating them. The CDR3 region is CASSFRGETQYF. Here the CDR3 DNA reads TGTGCCAGCAGCTTTAGGGGGGAGACCCAGTACTTC.

This clonotype was detected ten times or more. The chain employs TRBV20-1 and TRBJ2-7; D gene ambiguous. The CDR3 is made up of 14 amino acids. Trimming took off 4 bases at V and 0 bases at J, with 13 bases between the two ends. Germline V lookup: CDR1 DFQATT, CDR2 SNEGSKA (reference sequence). The CDR3 here is CSAKAGPISYEQYF. The CDR3, as DNA: TGCAGTGCTAAAGCAGGACCCATCTCCTACGAGCAGTACTTC.

This clonotype occurred a few times. The CDR3 protein is CASSVEQGNTGELFF. CDR3 DNA: TGTGCCAGCAGCGTAGAACAGGGGAACACCGGGGAGCTGTTTTTT. This chain uses TRBV9 with TRBJ2-2; the D gene is possibly TRBD1 (6 bases). The CDR3 consists of 15 residues. Germline assignment: CDR1 SGDLS and CDR2 YYNGEE. V was cut by 0 bases and J by 1 base, with 7 bases left in between.

The J gene is TRBJ2-6, the V gene TRBV20-1; D tentatively fits TRBD1 or TRBD2 (7 bases each). Germline V gene data show CDR1 as DFQATT and CDR2 as SNEGSKA (reference sequence). The CDR3 runs 19 residues. V lost 0 bases and J 4 bases, leaving 22 bases between the germline ends. Written as DNA, the CDR3 is TGCAGTGCTAGAGACGTCGACAGGGAGGGAAGGTCGGGGGCCAACGTCCTGACTTTC. It is translated as CSARDVDREGRSGANVLTF.

This clonotype has just a few counts. The chain combines TRBV29-1 with TRBJ2-5; weak D call: TRBD2 (6 bases). Trimming removed 0 bases at V and 2 bases at J, with 13 bases between. The germline V gene has CDR1 SQVTM and CDR2 ANQGSEA. The CDR3 runs 15 residues. The CDR3 nucleotides are TGCAGCGTTGAAGATCGTGGGAGGAGACAAGAGACCCAGTACTTC. Protein sequence: CSVEDRGRRQETQYF.

On this clonotype itself: Being one base from a much bigger clone, this may be a read error. This chain uses TRBV28 with TRBJ2-7, with TRBD1 identical over 10 bases. The CDR3 totals 13 residues. Looked up from germline, CDR1 is MDHEN and CDR2 is SYDVKM. Trimming removed 6 bases from V and 5 bases from J; junction bases left unmatched: 4. The chain's CDR3 is CASRGTGVHEQYF. In nucleotides, the CDR3 is TGTGCCAGCAGGGGGACAGGGGTTCACGAGCAGTACTTC.

The chain couples TRBV6-5 to TRBJ1-5, with 9 bases lining up with TRBD1. Looked up from germline, CDR1 is MNHEY and CDR2 is SVGAGI. This CDR3 contains 16 residues. V shed 4 bases, J shed 6 bases, and the junction held 10 bases outside the gene matches. The CDR3 loop is CASSSRGTGSGQPQHF. The CDR3 DNA follows: TGTGCCAGCAGTTCCCGCGGGACAGGGTCTGGTCAGCCCCAGCATTTT.

This clonotype came up many times. The V and J genes are TRBV24-1 and TRBJ2-2; D gene unclear. The CDR3 spans 13 residues. The germline V gene has CDR1 KGHDR and CDR2 SFDVKD. The ends were cut back, 5 bases at V and 3 bases at J, with 6 bases in the middle. The CDR3 sequence is CATSARYTGELFF. The CDR3 nucleotides read TGTGCCACCAGTGCCAGATACACCGGGGAGCTGTTTTTT.

This clonotype was seen ten or more times. The V and J genes are TRBV12-3 or TRBV12-4 and TRBJ2-4, with 8 bases identical to TRBD2. CDR3 length: 15 amino acids. V lost 2 bases, J lost 1 base, and 1 base stayed unmatched. CDR3 sequence (DNA): TGTGCCAGCAGTTTAACGGGAGGGGCCAAAAACATTCAGTACTTC. It is translated as CASSLTGGAKNIQYF.

This clonotype was counted between two and nine times. This rearrangement joins TRBV28 to TRBJ2-1; D not resolved. The CDR3 spans 15 residues. Germline CDR1 MDHEN, CDR2 SYDVKM. V was pared by 5 bases and J by 8 bases, with 19 bases between. The CDR3 nucleotides are TGTGCCAGCAGTCCCCCAGGTCTGGGATGGGATGAGCAGTTCTTC. Translation gives CASSPPGLGWDEQFF.

At least ten counts were recorded for this clonotype. The DNA of the CDR3 is TGCGCCAGCAGCTTGGCGGGGGTAAGCTCCTACAATGAGCAGTTCTTC. It specifies CASSLAGVSSYNEQFF. The rearrangement joins TRBV5-1 to TRBJ2-1, with D tentatively TRBD2 (6 bases). There are 16 residues in the CDR3. Germline CDR1 SGHRS, CDR2 YFSETQ. V lost 0 bases to trimming and J lost 0 bases, with 10 bases between them.

This clonotype was detected only a few times. V usage is TRBV15 and J usage is TRBJ2-7, with TRBD1 as a possible D gene (5 bases). V dropped 0 bases and J dropped 2 bases, with 11 bases sitting between them. Per germline, CDR1 LNHNV and CDR2 YYDKDF (reference sequence). There are 15 residues in the CDR3. The CDR3 here is CATSREAGPTYEQYF. DNA of the CDR3: TGTGCCACCAGCAGAGAGGCAGGGCCCACCTACGAGCAGTACTTC. Complete variable domain (other parts from reference TRBV15 and TRBJ2-7): DAMVIQNPRYQVTQFGKPVTLSCSQTLNHNVMYWYQQKSSQAPKLLFHYYDKDFNNEADTPDNFQSRRPNTSFCFLDIRSPGLGDTAMYLCATSREAGPTYEQYFGPGTRLTVT.

The V and J genes are TRBV7-2 and TRBJ2-1, with 7 bases identical to TRBD2. Unmatched junction bases numbered 3, after V lost 4 bases and J lost 0 bases. This CDR3 comprises 15 residues. Germline V lookup: CDR1 SGHTA, CDR2 FQGNSA. The DNA of the CDR3 is TGTGCCAGCAGCTCGGCGGGAGCCTCCTACAATGAGCAGTTCTTC. Protein: CASSSAGASYNEQFF. Full variable domain (remainder filled in from reference TRBV7-2 and TRBJ2-1): GAGVSQSPSNKVTEKGKDVELRCDPISGHTALYWYRQSLGQGLEFLIYFQGNSAPDKSGLPSDRFSAERTGGSVSTLTIQRTQQEDSAVYLCASSSAGASYNEQFFGPGTRLTVL.

The chain combines TRBV7-2 with TRBJ2-7; 9 nucleotides align to TRBD1. CDR3 length: 15 amino acids. J was trimmed by 5 bases and V by 1 base; bases with no gene match: 6. Germline loops: CDR1 SGHTA, CDR2 FQGNSA. CDR3 bases: TGTGCCAGCAGCTTAGAGGGGACAGGGAGAGACGAGCAGTACTTC. It is translated as CASSLEGTGRDEQYF. Looking up the rest from reference TRBV7-2 and TRBJ2-7 gives the full variable domain: GAGVSQSPSNKVTEKGKDVELRCDPISGHTALYWYRQSLGQGLEFLIYFQGNSAPDKSGLPSDRFSAERTGGSVSTLTIQRTQQEDSAVYLCASSLEGTGRDEQYFGPGTRLTVT.

This clonotype was counted a few times. The chain recombines TRBV7-2 with TRBJ2-1; D perhaps matches TRBD2 (5 bases). The germline V gene encodes CDR1 SGHTA and CDR2 FQGNSA. The CDR3 length is 14 residues. V gave up 3 bases and J gave up 4 bases, with 10 bases separating them. The CDR3 DNA reads TGTGCCAGCAGCTTCCGGACGGGGTACAATGAGCAGTTCTTC. Translating it yields CASSFRTGYNEQFF.

This clonotype was seen at least ten times. The chain is built from TRBV5-1 and TRBJ2-2; D gene unclear. The length of the CDR3 is 12 residues. CDR1 is SGHRS, CDR2 YFSETQ, per germline. Trimming stripped 3 bases from V and 5 bases from J, with 5 bases between. CDR3: CASSSWTGELFF. As DNA, the CDR3 is TGCGCCAGCAGCTCGTGGACCGGGGAGCTGTTTTTT.

This clonotype was observed a few times. V and J are TRBV20-1 and TRBJ2-3; 8 positions match TRBD2. This CDR3 is built from 14 residues. V shed 5 bases and J 11 bases; nucleotides not matched to a gene: 15. Germline V gene sequence: CDR1 DFQATT, CDR2 SNEGSKA (reference sequence). The CDR3 coding sequence is TGCAGTGCTGGGAGCGGGAGTAGCGGGCCCAGGCAGTATTTT. Translated: CSAGSGSSGPRQYF.

This clonotype was seen ten or more times. The rearrangement joins TRBV6-2 or TRBV6-3 to TRBJ2-7; 10 positions match TRBD1. Unmatched junction bases numbered 8, after V lost 4 bases and J lost 2 bases. The CDR3 is 16 amino acids. CDR1 is MNHEY, CDR2 SVGEGT, per germline. The CDR3 spells CASSSPGQGVPYEQYF. The CDR3 DNA follows: TGTGCCAGCAGTTCCCCCGGACAGGGGGTACCCTACGAGCAGTACTTC.